This is a list of T cell receptor beta chains from one sample in a study of blood T cell repertoires in COVID-19. Repertoires were generated with immunoSEQ multiplex PCR, while TCRdb's copy carries only in-frame clones and drops some. The sample lists roughly 80,000 clones; roughly 87% were seen once. The source material was peripheral blood. The origin of the receptors is a man aged 80 or over with acute or convalescent COVID-19. CDR3s include the opening cysteine and the closing phenylalanine or tryptophan. The D gene is left open where the match is weak. Size values are once, few and many counts, or a class for expanded clones, and some rows have none.

CDR3nt	CDR3aa	j_gene	v_gene	d_gene	abundance
TGCGCCAGCGGGACAGCAGGGATAAACACTGAAGCTTTCTTT	CASGTAGINTEAFF	TRBJ1-1	TRBV10-1	TRBD1	.
TGTGCCATCAGTGACAACGGACAGCCCAATCAGCCCCAGCATTTT	CAISDNGQPNQPQHF	TRBJ1-5	TRBV10-3	.	.
TGTGCCAGCAGCTTAGCCCCGGACAGGGTGGGCAGAGAGACCCAGTACTTC	CASSLAPDRVGRETQYF	TRBJ2-5	TRBV7-2	TRBD1	.
TGTGCCGGAGAAGGACAGTACTATGGCTACACCTTC	CAGEGQYYGYTF	TRBJ1-2	TRBV30	.	once
TGTGCCGGAGCGGGGGGGTACGCAGATACGCAGTATTTT	CAGAGGYADTQYF	TRBJ2-3	TRBV7-8	TRBD2	few
TGTGCCAGCAGCCCTCGGACAGGGGGAGAGACCCAGTACTTC	CASSPRTGGETQYF	TRBJ2-5	TRBV5-6	TRBD1	.
TGTGCCAGCAGCCAATCTAACAGGCGCTATGGCTACACCTTC	CASSQSNRRYGYTF	TRBJ1-2	TRBV6-5	.	once
TGTGCCAGCAGTTTTCAGGGGTCGGAGACCCAGTACTTC	CASSFQGSETQYF	TRBJ2-5	TRBV12-3/TRBV12-4	.	.
TGTGCCAGTAGTATGGACAGGGGGTCAACAGATACGCAGTATTTT	CASSMDRGSTDTQYF	TRBJ2-3	TRBV19	TRBD1	.
TGTGCCAGCAGTTACTCGAGGCCAGTCTCAGATACGCAGTATTTT	CASSYSRPVSDTQYF	TRBJ2-3	TRBV6-7	.	.
TGTGCCAGCTCACTTGAGCAGGGGGCGCGAACAGATACGCAGTATTTT	CASSLEQGARTDTQYF	TRBJ2-3	TRBV18	TRBD1	once
TGTGCCAGCAAAAAAGGGGGCTTGGACGATCAGCCCCAGCATTTT	CASKKGGLDDQPQHF	TRBJ1-5	TRBV18	TRBD1	once
TGCGCCAGCAGCCAAGATTGGGAAGGGGGTGGGGGAAACACCATATATTTT	CASSQDWEGGGGNTIYF	TRBJ1-3	TRBV4-1	.	.
TGTGCCAGCAGTTTGCACAGGGGGACTGAAGCTTTCTTT	CASSLHRGTEAFF	TRBJ1-1	TRBV12-3/TRBV12-4	TRBD1	.
TGTGCCAGCTCACCAGCGGGGGACCTCTGGGGCTACACCTTC	CASSPAGDLWGYTF	TRBJ1-2	TRBV18	.	.
TGTGCCAGCAGTTTCGGACAGGGACGCCAGCCCCAGCATTTT	CASSFGQGRQPQHF	TRBJ1-5	TRBV6-5	TRBD1	.
TGCAGCATTCAACTAAGGACATCAAGCTCCTACGAGCAGTACTTC	CSIQLRTSSSYEQYF	TRBJ2-7	TRBV29-1	.	.
TGTGCCACCAGCAGAGGGGGACAGTACAACTATGGCTACACCTTC	CATSRGGQYNYGYTF	TRBJ1-2	TRBV15	TRBD1	.
TGTGCCAGTAGTGTTCCGGACAGGGTAGTCGGCTACACCTTC	CASSVPDRVVGYTF	TRBJ1-2	TRBV19	TRBD1	.
TGTGCCAGCAGCCAAGGGGAGGTCGGGGAGCTGTTTTTT	CASSQGEVGELFF	TRBJ2-2	TRBV3-1/TRBV3-2	.	.
TGTGCCAGCAGCAAGGGACAGGAAGGCAATCAGCCCCAGCATTTT	CASSKGQEGNQPQHF	TRBJ1-5	TRBV11-1	TRBD1	.
TGTGCCAGCAGCCCAGCGGGGGGGCCGTACAATGAGCAGTTCTTC	CASSPAGGPYNEQFF	TRBJ2-1	TRBV3-1/TRBV3-2	TRBD2	.
TGTGCCAGCAGCCGAGGGACAGTCTCCTACAATGAGCAGTTCTTC	CASSRGTVSYNEQFF	TRBJ2-1	TRBV11-3	TRBD1	.
TGCGCCAGCAGTGAATCGGGGGGGCGACACAATGAGCAGTTCTTC	CASSESGGRHNEQFF	TRBJ2-1	TRBV10-2	TRBD2	.
TGTGCCAGCACCCCCGGGGGGGCCTCCAATGAGCAGTTCTTC	CASTPGGASNEQFF	TRBJ2-1	TRBV9	TRBD2	medium-sized
TGTGCCAGCAGCTTATATGGGGCCGGGCAGGGGGCGGATGAGCAGTTCTTC	CASSLYGAGQGADEQFF	TRBJ2-1	TRBV7-9	TRBD1	.
TGTGCCAGCAGCTTGGTGGGACAGGGACATCAGCCCCAGCATTTT	CASSLVGQGHQPQHF	TRBJ1-5	TRBV5-8	TRBD1	.
TGTGCCAGCAGCTTCGGGACAGGGACCTACGAGCAGTACTTC	CASSFGTGTYEQYF	TRBJ2-7	TRBV5-6	TRBD1	few
TGTGCCAGTAAGCCCCAAGCAGACATGAACACTGAAGCTTTCTTT	CASKPQADMNTEAFF	TRBJ1-1	TRBV14	.	once
TGTGCCAGCAGCTTAGGGCTAGCGGGGGTGGTTGAGCAGTTCTTC	CASSLGLAGVVEQFF	TRBJ2-1	TRBV7-9	TRBD2	.
TGCAGTGGCAAGACAAATGAAAAACTGTTTTTT	CSGKTNEKLFF	TRBJ1-4	TRBV20-1	.	.
TGTGCCATCAGTGAGGGAATACGAGCGGAGTACTTC	CAISEGIRAEYF	TRBJ2-7	TRBV10-3	.	.
TGTGCCAGCAGTGCTCTTCCGGGACAGGGGAACACTGAAGCTTTCTTT	CASSALPGQGNTEAFF	TRBJ1-1	TRBV2	TRBD1	few
TGTGCCAGCAGTTCGAGCGGGGGGGCCGGAGATACGCAGTATTTT	CASSSSGGAGDTQYF	TRBJ2-3	TRBV6-4	TRBD2	.
TGCGCCAGCAGCGAACAGGGGGATCAGCCCCAGCATTTT	CASSEQGDQPQHF	TRBJ1-5	TRBV10-2	TRBD1	.
TGCGCCAGCAGCTCCGACAGGGGAAGAAGCACCTTC	CASSSDRGRSTF	TRBJ1-2	TRBV5-1	TRBD1	.
TGCGCCAGCAGCTGGGGTCAGGTCAGCGGCGAGCAGTACTTC	CASSWGQVSGEQYF	TRBJ2-7	TRBV5-1	.	.
TGTGCCAGCAGTGAAGGGGGCTGGGGCTACACCTTC	CASSEGGWGYTF	TRBJ1-2	TRBV6-1	.	few
TGCGCCAGCAGCTCAACAGGGGGCGCGCCCTACAATGAGCAGTTCTTC	CASSSTGGAPYNEQFF	TRBJ2-1	TRBV5-1	TRBD1	.
TGTGCCAGCAGCGCGCCGGGTGACAATCAGCCCCAGCATTTT	CASSAPGDNQPQHF	TRBJ1-5	TRBV6-6	.	.
TGTGCCAGCAGATCGCGCGGGGGGGTTATCGACGAGCAGTACTTC	CASRSRGGVIDEQYF	TRBJ2-7	TRBV7-8	TRBD2	.
TGTGCCAGCAGCCCCCACCGAGGGTATGGCTACACCTTC	CASSPHRGYGYTF	TRBJ1-2	TRBV6-5	.	.
TGTGCCAGCAGCCTTCGGGGGGCCCAAGAGACCCAGTACTTC	CASSLRGAQETQYF	TRBJ2-5	TRBV3-1/TRBV3-2	.	.
TGTGCCAGCAGCCAAACGCTAGGAAACACAGATACGCAGTATTTT	CASSQTLGNTDTQYF	TRBJ2-3	TRBV3-1/TRBV3-2	.	.
TGTGCCAGTAGTATTACCCTTACTAGCACAGATACGCAGTATTTT	CASSITLTSTDTQYF	TRBJ2-3	TRBV19	.	.
TGTGCCAGCAGCACGGGACAGGGAGGCCAGCCCCAGCATTTT	CASSTGQGGQPQHF	TRBJ1-5	TRBV7-9	TRBD1	.
TGTGCCAGCAGTTTACGTCCAGGGTTTACCGGGGAGCTGTTTTTT	CASSLRPGFTGELFF	TRBJ2-2	TRBV27	.	.
TGTGCCAGCAGCTTGGGGGGGCTCGGAGACACTGAAGCTTTCTTT	CASSLGGLGDTEAFF	TRBJ1-1	TRBV5-4	.	.
TGTGCCATCAGGGGGACAGGGGTGGGGAGCGGGCACGAGCAGTACTTC	CAIRGTGVGSGHEQYF	TRBJ2-7	TRBV10-3	TRBD1	.
TGCAGCGGGTGGACAGTCTCAGGCGGGGAGCTGTTTTTT	CSGWTVSGGELFF	TRBJ2-2	TRBV29-1	.	few
TGCAGCGTTACCGGGACATTGGGATTCTATGGCTACACCTTC	CSVTGTLGFYGYTF	TRBJ1-2	TRBV29-1	.	.
TGTGCCAGTAGGCCGGGGAATTCACCCCTCCACTTT	CASRPGNSPLHF	TRBJ1-6	TRBV19	.	.
TGTGCCAGTAGTATAGCCCCGGGTCTTCCTCATACCACTGAAGCTTTCTTT	CASSIAPGLPHTTEAFF	TRBJ1-1	TRBV19	.	few
TGTGCCAGCAGCCAGGCACAGGGGCGCCGAGAGACCCAGTACTTC	CASSQAQGRRETQYF	TRBJ2-5	TRBV3-1/TRBV3-2	TRBD1	.
TGTGCCAGCAGCCAGGGTCAGGGGGTAACGGCTTTCTTT	CASSQGQGVTAFF	TRBJ1-1	TRBV7-9	TRBD1	few
TGTGCCAGCAGCCAATCGGACACCTACACCGGGGAGCTGTTTTTT	CASSQSDTYTGELFF	TRBJ2-2	TRBV16	.	.